The clone carrying this T cell receptor beta chain occurred many times. As to time point: persistent/refractory GD, antithyroid drugs over 5 years with positive TRAb. Extracted RNA from PBMCs served as the source of the TCR library. These data originate in a study of regulatory T cells in long-lasting Graves disease. The authors built TCR beta libraries using iRepertoire HTBI primers and Arm-PCR of CDR3 regions. TCRdb called the multiplex PCR reads again in MiXCR, with one record for every CDR3 protein. The table records around 400,000 distinct CDR3 sequences, 20% to 25% of them present only once. V was clipped by 1 base and J by 1 base, with 10 bases between them. The CDR3 runs 15 residues. Germline CDR1 and CDR2: LNHNV and YYDKDF (reference sequence).

The receptor was derived from a female donor with Graves disease. The V and J genes are TRBV15 and TRBJ2-5; perhaps TRBD1 as D (5 bases). The material was peripheral blood mononuclear cells (PBMCs), obtained when the disease was refractory, from a patient treated with antithyroid drugs. CDR3 in amino acids: CATSRGTPTQETQYF. The CDR3 DNA reads as TGTGCCACCAGCAGAGGGACACCGACCCAAGAGACCCAGTACTTC.